This is a list of T cell receptor beta chains from one sample in a study of blood T cell repertoires in COVID-19. Data came from immunoSEQ multiplex PCR; TCRdb stores just in-frame clones and leaves some out. The sample has approximately 210,000 clones, approximately 80% seen once; the top ten hold approximately 19%. The sample taken for sequencing was peripheral blood. The receptors originated from a human donor in a cohort sampled during active COVID-19. Both conserved end residues are part of each CDR3. The order of the fields is J gene, clone size, V gene, CDR3 protein. Expanded clones are given a class, and other clones once, few, many or no size at all.

J: TRBJ2-1
size: .
V: TRBV27
CDR3: CASSTHLQDEQFF

J: TRBJ2-3
size: once
V: TRBV3-1/TRBV3-2
CDR3: CASSRTAGGRALDTQYF

J: TRBJ1-3
size: .
V: TRBV5-5
CDR3: CASSLGGASGNTIYF

J: TRBJ2-2
size: .
V: TRBV5-1
CDR3: CASSLADSLGELFF

J: TRBJ2-1
size: .
V: TRBV28
CDR3: CASSPLGSGFVNEQFF

J: TRBJ1-1
size: once
V: TRBV11-3
CDR3: CASSRSLDTEAFF

J: TRBJ2-7
size: .
V: TRBV5-1
CDR3: CASKNTGGTYEQYF

J: TRBJ1-2
size: .
V: TRBV6-6
CDR3: CASSSYQGYGYTF

J: TRBJ2-3
size: .
V: TRBV29-1
CDR3: CSVGSGRFTDTQYF

J: TRBJ2-5
size: once
V: TRBV6-5
CDR3: CASGGLEAQETQYF

J: TRBJ2-6
size: .
V: TRBV21-1
CDR3: CASRQGLGANVLTF